This T cell receptor beta chain was found in a study of T cells after yellow fever vaccination. Across the whole study: Preparation of fractions with low cell numbers was performed using SMART-Seq v4 Ultra Low Input. Study-level results: The secondary response showed a weaker magnitude and a faster peak, day 5 versus 15.

TCRdb processed the 5' RACE reads anew with MiXCR; each CDR3 protein has one entry. The table records 400,000 or so distinct CDR3 sequences, approximately 10% of them present only once. In its sample, this clonotype was seen a few times. What it recognizes is unknown. The V end lost 2 bases, the J end lost 0 bases, and 14 bases lay between the germline ends. This CDR3 is 17 amino acids long. Per the germline V gene, CDR1 is MNHGY and CDR2 is SVAAGI. This TCR was sampled from a young man who received the YFV17D yellow fever vaccine. The sample here was PBMCs, taken on the day of the first yellow fever vaccination. The chain links TRBV6-9 to TRBJ2-4; the D gene could be TRBD1 or TRBD2 (6 bases each). The CDR3 nucleotides read TGTGCCAGCAGTTATCGACCTGGGGGGCGAGCCAAAAACATTCAGTACTTC. Protein product: CASSYRPGGRAKNIQYF.